The present T cell receptor (beta chain) was sequenced within a study of blood T cell repertoires in COVID-19 (dated by TCRdb to between 2020 and 2021). About the investigation overall: Collaborator samples came from the United States, Italy and Spain and covered acute and convalescent phases of COVID-19. The prospective study material was composed of cDNA or gDNA derived from T cells, B-cell-depleted T cells, or PBMCs. Subjects who had been exposed to COVID-19, were actively infected with it, or had recovered from it provided the deeply sampled blood TCRbeta repertoires that made up the dataset. The repertoires were released in a freely available public database intended as a resource for research on the immune response to SARS-CoV-2. Samples came from the ongoing ImmuneRACE study (first 160 participants) plus 1,254 subjects from 6 global collaborators. A de-identified subject ID, COVID-19 status, age in years and sex were almost always included in the sample metadata. Where available, HLA class I and class II types were taken from metadata supplied by the sample provider and were not determined by assay-based typing.

Collaborating institutions collected whole blood in K2EDTA tubes following their own protocols. Collaborator samples were shipped for TCRbeta analysis as frozen whole blood, isolated PBMCs, or DNA extracted from either sample type. The CDR3, cysteine through phenylalanine, is 15 amino acids long. The DNA shown is the 45-base CDR3, in frame from base 1. CDR1 and CDR2, looked up from the germline V gene (reference sequence), are LNHDA and SQIVND. After removal of 0 bases from V and 2 bases from J, the junction retains 1 base not matched to a gene. TCRbeta CDR3 regions were amplified from genomic DNA using the immunoSEQ Assay, a bias-controlled multiplex PCR. The published analysis was carried out like this. The number of nucleated cells in each sample was estimated by amplification of reference gene primers within the assay. Sequence reads were collapsed and filtered to measure the absolute abundance of every unique TCRbeta CDR3 rearrangement. Productive Simpson clonality was computed per sample as the square root of Simpson's diversity index over productive rearrangements. The immuneACCESS repertoire file appears here via TCRdb, limited to in-frame rearrangements. These files lack a portion of the clones; in checked studies, under half of the deficit traces to unresolved V genes, and the cause of the others is not known. That table gives V, J and clone size, and the DNA gave D and trimming. The sample contains about 79,000 clones, around 89% of them found a single time. Together, the top ten hold roughly 14% of the sample.

On this clone itself: Its antigen remains undetermined. No qualities accompany the bases; no much larger clone lies one base away.

Overall results and qualifications from the work: The amount of clinical and demographic metadata varied by source and participant and was provided uncurated.

The TCR was taken from a man in his 70s with active or convalescent COVID-19. The sequencing sample was made of peripheral blood. The V and J genes are TRBV19 and TRBJ2-1; 7 nucleotides in the junction match TRBD2. The nucleotides read TGTGCCAGTAGTATAGAGGGGGGGGCCTACAATGAGCAGTTCTTC. Translated, it reads CASSIEGGAYNEQFF.